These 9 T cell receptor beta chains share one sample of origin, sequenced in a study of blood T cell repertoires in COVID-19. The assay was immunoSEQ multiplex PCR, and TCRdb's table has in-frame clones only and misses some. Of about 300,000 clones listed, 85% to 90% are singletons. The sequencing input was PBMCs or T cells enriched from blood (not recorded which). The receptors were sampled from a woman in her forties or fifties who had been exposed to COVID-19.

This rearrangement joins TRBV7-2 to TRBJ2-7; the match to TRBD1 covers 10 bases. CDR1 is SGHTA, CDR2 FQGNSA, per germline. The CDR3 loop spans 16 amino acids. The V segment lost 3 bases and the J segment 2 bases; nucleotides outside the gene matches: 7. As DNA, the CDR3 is TGTGCCAGCAGCTTCGCCGGGACAGGGGTCCCCTACGAGCAGTACTTC. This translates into CASSFAGTGVPYEQYF. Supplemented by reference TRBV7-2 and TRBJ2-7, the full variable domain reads GAGVSQSPSNKVTEKGKDVELRCDPISGHTALYWYRQSLGQGLEFLIYFQGNSAPDKSGLPSDRFSAERTGGSVSTLTIQRTQQEDSAVYLCASSFAGTGVPYEQYFGPGTRLTVT.

The CDR3 region has the DNA TGTGCCAGCAGTCCCCTAAATACCGGGGGAGTTGAGCGGGATGAGCAGTTCTTC. Translation gives CASSPLNTGGVERDEQFF. The chain employs TRBV27 and TRBJ2-1; D is possibly TRBD2 (6 bases). Germline values: CDR1 MNHEY, CDR2 SMNVEV (reference sequence). V lost 5 bases to trimming and J lost 8 bases, with 28 bases between them. The CDR3 runs 18 residues.

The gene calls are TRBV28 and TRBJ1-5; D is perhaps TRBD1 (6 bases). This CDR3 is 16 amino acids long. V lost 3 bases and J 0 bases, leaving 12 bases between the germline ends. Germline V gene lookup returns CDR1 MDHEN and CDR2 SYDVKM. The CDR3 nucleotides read TGTGCCAGCAGTTTGAGGGACATAAATAGCAATCAGCCCCAGCATTTT. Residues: CASSLRDINSNQPQHF.

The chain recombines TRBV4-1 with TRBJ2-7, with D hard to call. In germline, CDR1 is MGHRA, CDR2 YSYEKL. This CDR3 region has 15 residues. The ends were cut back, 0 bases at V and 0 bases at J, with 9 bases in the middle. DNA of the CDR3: TGCGCCAGCAGCCAAGATACCCGGGTCTCCTACGAGCAGTACTTC. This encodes CASSQDTRVSYEQYF.

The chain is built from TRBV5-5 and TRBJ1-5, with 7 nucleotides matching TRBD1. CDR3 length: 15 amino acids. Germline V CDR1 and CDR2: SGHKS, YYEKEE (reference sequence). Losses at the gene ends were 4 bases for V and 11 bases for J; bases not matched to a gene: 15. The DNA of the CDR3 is TGTGCCAGCAGCCCCGACAGGGCCCCGCCGGGCGCCCAGCATTTT. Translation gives CASSPDRAPPGAQHF.

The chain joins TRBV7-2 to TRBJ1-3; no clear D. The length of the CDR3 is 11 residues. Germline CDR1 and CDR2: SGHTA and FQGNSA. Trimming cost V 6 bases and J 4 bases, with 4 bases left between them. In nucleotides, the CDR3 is TGTGCCAGCAGTCAAGGAAACACCATATATTTT. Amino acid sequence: CASSQGNTIYF. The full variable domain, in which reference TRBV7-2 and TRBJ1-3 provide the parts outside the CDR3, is GAGVSQSPSNKVTEKGKDVELRCDPISGHTALYWYRQSLGQGLEFLIYFQGNSAPDKSGLPSDRFSAERTGGSVSTLTIQRTQQEDSAVYLCASSQGNTIYFGEGSWLTVV.

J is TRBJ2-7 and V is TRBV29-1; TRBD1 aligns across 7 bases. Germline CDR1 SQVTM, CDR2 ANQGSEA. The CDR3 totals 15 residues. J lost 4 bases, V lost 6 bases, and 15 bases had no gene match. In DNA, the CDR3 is TGCAGCGTCCTCAAACTAACGGGACAGCGGTACGAGCAGTACTTC. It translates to CSVLKLTGQRYEQYF.

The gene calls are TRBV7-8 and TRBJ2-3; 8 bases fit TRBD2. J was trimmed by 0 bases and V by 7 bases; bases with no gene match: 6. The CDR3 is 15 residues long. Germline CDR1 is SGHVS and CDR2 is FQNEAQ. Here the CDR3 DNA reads TGTGCCAGCATCCAACAGCGGGGGAGCACAGATACGCAGTATTTT. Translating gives CASIQQRGSTDTQYF.

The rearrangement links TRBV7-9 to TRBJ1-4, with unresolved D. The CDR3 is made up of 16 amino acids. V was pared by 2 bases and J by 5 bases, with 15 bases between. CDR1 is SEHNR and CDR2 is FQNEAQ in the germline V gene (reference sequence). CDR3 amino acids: CASSLQSQRGNEKLFF. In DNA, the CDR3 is TGTGCCAGCAGCTTACAGTCTCAACGGGGAAATGAAAAACTGTTTTTT.